The 29 T cell receptor beta chains below come from one sample, sequenced in a study of CD8+ T cells in alopecia areata. Sequencing templates came from extracted RNA that was reverse transcribed into cDNA. Sequencing was performed with immunoSEQ multiplex PCR; in TCRdb, only in-frame clones are kept and a portion is missing. Here the sample spans about 180,000 clones, 63% being singletons. This sample comprised CD4+ T cells sorted from blood, obtained at week 0. These receptors were obtained from a human donor with alopecia areata.

The genes are TRBV29-1 and TRBJ2-5; D tentatively reads TRBD1 or TRBD2 (6 bases each). Germline V gene lookup returns CDR1 SQVTM and CDR2 ANQGSEA. V dropped 2 bases and J dropped 4 bases, with 8 bases sitting between them. This CDR3 spans 12 amino acids. The DNA for the CDR3 is TGCAGCGTTGAACCGGGGGCAGAGACCCAGTACTTC. Its translation: CSVEPGAETQYF.

This clone showed up just a few times. The J gene is TRBJ1-1, the V gene TRBV30; perhaps TRBD1 as D (5 bases). The germline V gene has CDR1 GTSNPN and CDR2 SVGIG (reference sequence). The CDR3 covers 13 residues. V was pared by 2 bases and J by 4 bases, with 11 bases between. CDR3 bases: TGTGCCTGGAGTCTTTTCGGGGGCACTGAAGCTTTCTTT. The encoded protein is CAWSLFGGTEAFF.

This clone was counted a few times. This rearrangement joins TRBV5-1 to TRBJ2-1; TRBD1 is a possible D gene (6 bases). CDR3 size: 13 residues. CDR1 and CDR2 from the germline V gene are SGHRS and YFSETQ. Trimming took 0 bases from V and 6 from J, leaving 7 bases between them. DNA for the CDR3: TGCGCCAGCAGCTTGGAAGGGGGCAATGAGCAGTTCTTC. The encoded protein is CASSLEGGNEQFF.

The chain carries TRBV15 and TRBJ1-2; D perhaps matches TRBD1 (5 bases). The V end was cut by 0 bases, the J end by 2 bases, with 7 bases between. CDR3 length: 14 amino acids. Germline V lookup: CDR1 LNHNV, CDR2 YYDKDF (reference sequence). The CDR3 coding sequence is TGTGCCACCAGCAGAGATCGGGGGAACTATGGCTACACCTTC. Translating it yields CATSRDRGNYGYTF. The full variable domain, its missing parts supplied by reference TRBV15 and TRBJ1-2, is DAMVIQNPRYQVTQFGKPVTLSCSQTLNHNVMYWYQQKSSQAPKLLFHYYDKDFNNEADTPDNFQSRRPNTSFCFLDIRSPGLGDTAMYLCATSRDRGNYGYTFGSGTRLTVV.

This clone has more than one count but fewer than ten. The chain employs TRBV7-2 and TRBJ1-5; D is perhaps TRBD1 (6 bases). V was pared by 4 bases and J by 3 bases, with 13 bases between. This CDR3 contains 15 residues. Germline-derived CDR1 and CDR2 are SGHTA and FQGNSA. CDR3 nucleotide sequence: TGTGCCAGCAGCTCGGACAGTGGGATCAATCAGCCCCAGCATTTT. Translation: CASSSDSGINQPQHF.

This chain joins TRBV25-1 and TRBJ1-6, with a weak D call TRBD1 (5 bases). The germline V gene encodes CDR1 MGHDK and CDR2 SYGVNS. CDR3 length: 14 amino acids. Trimming removed 8 bases from V and 7 bases from J, with 15 bases in between. This chain's CDR3 is CASGPGPRNSPLHF. As DNA, the CDR3 is TGTGCCAGCGGCCCGGGACCAAGGAATTCACCCCTCCACTTT.

The V and J genes are TRBV7-2 and TRBJ2-7; no definite D call. The germline V gene encodes CDR1 SGHTA and CDR2 FQGNSA. This CDR3 has 13 amino acids. Trimming shortened V by 0 bases and J by 3 bases, and 6 bases separated the two germline ends. The CDR3 here is CASSLARNYEQYF. CDR3 sequence (DNA): TGTGCCAGCAGCTTAGCGCGGAACTACGAGCAGTACTTC.

This clone was observed a handful of times. Here the CDR3 DNA reads TGTGCCAGTCTCATAGGGGCCCGGATCTATGGCTACACCTTC. Its protein is CASLIGARIYGYTF. The chain links TRBV19 to TRBJ1-2; possibly TRBD1 for D (5 bases). The CDR3 is 14 residues long. With 8 bases removed from V and 4 bases from J, the gap between germline ends came to 17 bases. Germline assignment: CDR1 LNHDA and CDR2 SQIVND (reference sequence).

The rearrangement links TRBV15 to TRBJ2-4; D possibly uses TRBD1 or TRBD2 (5 bases each). The CDR3 totals 13 residues. Trimming removed 9 bases at V and 6 bases at J, with 15 bases between. CDR1 is LNHNV and CDR2 is YYDKDF in the germline V gene (reference sequence). The CDR3 spells CATLLPGGNIQYF. CDR3 nucleotides: TGTGCCACTCTACTCCCTGGGGGAAACATTCAGTACTTC.

J is TRBJ2-6 and V is TRBV5-6; TRBD2 agrees at 14 bases. CDR3 size: 17 residues. The V segment lost 4 bases and the J segment 2 bases; nucleotides outside the gene matches: 2. Germline V lookup: CDR1 SGHDT, CDR2 YYEEEE. The CDR3 region is CASSPTSGGAGANVLTF. The CDR3 bases are TGTGCCAGCAGCCCGACTAGCGGGGGGGCTGGGGCCAACGTCCTGACTTTC.

This clone was counted once. This chain uses TRBV10-3 with TRBJ2-7; 7 bases align to TRBD2. V dropped 2 bases and J dropped 7; count of bases not matched to a gene: 14. In germline, CDR1 is ENHRY, CDR2 SYGVKD. CDR3 length equals 16 residues. The CDR3 protein is CAISEAGGGRPREQYF. The CDR3 DNA is TGTGCCATCAGTGAGGCCGGGGGAGGGCGTCCTAGGGAGCAGTACTTC.

The rearrangement uses TRBV30 and TRBJ1-1, with no clear D. Trimming pared 0 bases from V and 0 bases from J, leaving 8 bases between. The CDR3 spans 14 residues. Germline CDR1 and CDR2: GTSNPN and SVGIG (reference sequence). The CDR3 is CAWSVDSLNTEAFF. CDR3 in DNA: TGTGCCTGGAGTGTAGATTCCCTGAACACTGAAGCTTTCTTT.

This sequence joins TRBV4-2 and TRBJ2-2; 11 positions agree with TRBD1. This CDR3 region has 20 residues. Trimming cost V 4 bases and J 6 bases; bases outside gene matches: 19. The germline CDR1 and CDR2 sequences are LGHNA and YNFKEQ. The CDR3 sequence: CASSPAGQGVEYIHPGELFF. The CDR3 DNA follows: TGTGCCAGCAGCCCGGCGGGACAGGGGGTTGAGTACATTCACCCCGGGGAGCTGTTTTTT.

The chain combines TRBV19 with TRBJ2-2, with TRBD1 as a possible D gene (6 bases). This CDR3 spans 15 amino acids. Germline assignment: CDR1 LNHDA and CDR2 SQIVND (reference sequence). V shed 4 bases and J shed 1 base, with 10 bases lying between them. CDR3 sequence: CASSRGTRNTGELFF. For the CDR3, the DNA is TGTGCCAGTAGTAGGGGGACAAGGAACACCGGGGAGCTGTTTTTT. Looking up the rest from reference TRBV19 and TRBJ2-2 gives the full variable domain: DGGITQSPKYLFRKEGQNVTLSCEQNLNHDAMYWYRQDPGQGLRLIYYSQIVNDFQKGDIAEGYSVSREKKESFPLTVTSAQKNPTAFYLCASSRGTRNTGELFFGEGSRLTVL.

This chain joins TRBV6-5 and TRBJ2-3; TRBD2 agrees at 8 bases. Germline-derived CDR1 and CDR2 are MNHEY and SVGAGI. The CDR3 is 16 amino acids. J gave up 6 bases and V 2 bases, and 10 bases lay outside the gene matches. The CDR3, as DNA: TGTGCCAGCAGTTACGGAGGTAGCGGGGTGACGGATACGCAGTATTTT. As protein: CASSYGGSGVTDTQYF.

This clone was seen a single time. This sequence joins TRBV5-1 and TRBJ2-7; D possibly uses TRBD1 or TRBD2 (6 bases each). This CDR3 region has 14 residues. Looked up from germline, CDR1 is SGHRS and CDR2 is YFSETQ. The V gene lost 4 bases and the J gene lost 1 base, with 12 bases spanning the gap. The chain's CDR3 is CASSLGGISYEQYF. The CDR3 coding sequence is TGCGCCAGCAGCCTGGGGGGCATTTCCTACGAGCAGTACTTC. The complete variable domain, with remaining parts taken from reference TRBV5-1 and TRBJ2-7, reads KAGVTQTPRYLIKTRGQQVTLSCSPISGHRSVSWYQQTPGQGLQFLFEYFSETQRNKGNFPGRFSGRQFSNSRSEMNVSTLELGDSALYLCASSLGGISYEQYFGPGTRLTVT.

This clone was seen a few times. The J gene is TRBJ2-3, the V gene TRBV5-6; 7 bases are shared with TRBD2. This CDR3 comprises 16 residues. Germline assignment: CDR1 SGHDT and CDR2 YYEEEE. Trimming cost V 1 base and J 4 bases; bases outside gene matches: 9. CDR3 sequence (DNA): TGTGCCAGCAGCTTGCAGGGACTACCTTCCGCAGATACGCAGTATTTT. This encodes CASSLQGLPSADTQYF.

This chain joins TRBV6-5 and TRBJ2-1; D is uncertain. The CDR3 consists of 11 residues. V lost 5 bases, J lost 6 bases, and 5 bases lay in between. The germline V gene encodes CDR1 MNHEY and CDR2 SVGAGI. CDR3 nucleotide sequence: TGTGCCAGCAGTCAAGGCAATGAGCAGTTCTTC. This translates into CASSQGNEQFF.

The chain recombines TRBV7-2 with TRBJ2-5; TRBD1 matches 9 bases. The germline V gene has CDR1 SGHTA and CDR2 FQGNSA. This CDR3 comprises 15 residues. With 5 bases clipped from V and 6 bases from J, the junction kept 10 bases outside the gene matches. CDR3 in DNA: TGTGCCAGCAGCCAGGGGGGACAGGGTGGGCAGACCCAGTACTTC. This encodes CASSQGGQGGQTQYF.

The chain couples TRBV7-6 to TRBJ2-7, with D possibly being TRBD1 (5 bases). The V gene lost 5 bases and the J gene lost 0 bases, with 8 bases spanning the gap. Germline V gene lookup returns CDR1 SGHVS and CDR2 FNYEAQ. This CDR3 contains 13 residues. Here the CDR3 reads CASSKQDSYEQYF. CDR3 in DNA: TGTGCCAGCAGCAAACAGGACTCCTACGAGCAGTACTTC.

The rearrangement links TRBV4-3 to TRBJ1-2, with TRBD1 identical over 7 bases. Germline CDR1 LGHNA, CDR2 YSLEER. CDR3 length equals 17 residues. V trimming: 0 bases; J trimming: 3 bases; junction bases outside the gene matches: 10. The DNA of the CDR3 is TGCGCCAGCAGCCAAGATAGGTCAGGGACAGTATACTATGGCTACACCTTC. Amino acid sequence: CASSQDRSGTVYYGYTF.

The CDR3 region is CAWRGSGQGRNEQFF. The CDR3, as DNA: TGTGCCTGGAGGGGATCGGGACAGGGACGCAATGAGCAGTTCTTC. J is TRBJ2-1 and V is TRBV30; 9 bases align to TRBD1. This CDR3 is built from 15 residues. Germline CDR1 reads GTSNPN; CDR2 reads SVGIG (reference sequence). After removal of 3 bases from V and 6 bases from J, the junction contained 9 bases not matched to a gene.

The CDR3 reads CATSRDSIRTKPNRNSPLHF. The CDR3 region has the DNA TGTGCCACCAGCAGAGATTCAATTAGAACCAAGCCCAACAGGAATTCACCCCTCCACTTT. The chain is built from TRBV15 and TRBJ1-6, with a tentative D call TRBD1 (5 bases). This CDR3 comprises 20 residues. CDR1 and CDR2 (germline): LNHNV, YYDKDF (reference sequence). V lost 0 bases and J lost 7, with 25 bases in between.

This clone was seen more than once but under ten times. The J gene is TRBJ2-5, the V gene TRBV27; maybe TRBD1 (6 bases). The CDR3 is 16 residues long. V was cut by 4 bases and J by 3 bases, with 18 bases left in between. Germline V gives CDR1 MNHEY, CDR2 SMNVEV (reference sequence). The CDR3 region is CASSSRRQDFKETQYF. The CDR3 bases are TGTGCCAGCAGTTCAAGACGACAGGACTTTAAAGAGACCCAGTACTTC.

This rearrangement joins TRBV7-2 to TRBJ2-5; D may be TRBD2 (5 bases). The CDR3 length is 14 residues. Looked up from germline, CDR1 is SGHTA and CDR2 is FQGNSA. Trimming removed 4 bases from V and 6 bases from J, with 15 bases in between. The DNA of the CDR3 is TGTGCCAGCAGCTCGGCACTAGTGGTAAAGACCCAGTACTTC. Translated, it gives CASSSALVVKTQYF.

The chain couples TRBV7-3 to TRBJ2-1; D perhaps matches TRBD2 (6 bases). V was shortened by 2 bases and J by 4 bases, with 12 bases between the two germline ends. This CDR3 contains 15 residues. Per germline, CDR1 SGHTA and CDR2 FQGTGA. The CDR3 nucleotides read TGTGCCAGCAGCTTAGATGGACTATCGTACAATGAGCAGTTCTTC. The encoded protein is CASSLDGLSYNEQFF.

This clone was seen a few times. The chain employs TRBV7-9 and TRBJ2-5; the D call may be TRBD1 or TRBD2 (6 bases each). CDR1 SEHNR and CDR2 FQNEAQ come from the germline V gene (reference sequence). This CDR3 is built from 14 residues. V shed 5 bases and J shed 4 bases, with 14 bases lying between them. The CDR3 loop reads CASSPGGTTETQYF. CDR3 sequence (DNA): TGTGCCAGCAGCCCTGGGGGGACAACAGAGACCCAGTACTTC.

The chain employs TRBV10-3 and TRBJ2-1; D is possibly TRBD2 (5 bases). Germline V gene data show CDR1 as ENHRY and CDR2 as SYGVKD. The CDR3 consists of 14 residues. V was shortened by 4 bases and J by 1 base, with 8 bases between the two germline ends. The CDR3 here is CAISARESYNEQFF. In DNA, the CDR3 is TGTGCCATCAGTGCCCGGGAATCCTACAATGAGCAGTTCTTC.

The rearrangement links TRBV29-1 to TRBJ1-1; D not certain. The length of the CDR3 is 13 residues. Germline V gene sequence: CDR1 SQVTM, CDR2 ANQGSEA. Trimming cost V 6 bases and J 0 bases, with 11 bases left between them. CDR3 residues: CSVSDGVNTEAFF. The CDR3 bases are TGCAGCGTCAGCGACGGGGTGAACACTGAAGCTTTCTTT.